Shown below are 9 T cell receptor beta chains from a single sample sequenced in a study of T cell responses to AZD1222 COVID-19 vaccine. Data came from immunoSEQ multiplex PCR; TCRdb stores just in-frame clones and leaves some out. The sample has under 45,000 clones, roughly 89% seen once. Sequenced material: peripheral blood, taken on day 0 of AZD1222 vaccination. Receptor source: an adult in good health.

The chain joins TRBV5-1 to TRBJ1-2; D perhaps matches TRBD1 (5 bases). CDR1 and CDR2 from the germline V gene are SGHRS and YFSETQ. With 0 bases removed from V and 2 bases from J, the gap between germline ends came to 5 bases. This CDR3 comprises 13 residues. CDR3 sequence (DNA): TGCGCCAGCAGCTTGGACAGGAACTATGGCTACACCTTC. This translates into CASSLDRNYGYTF.

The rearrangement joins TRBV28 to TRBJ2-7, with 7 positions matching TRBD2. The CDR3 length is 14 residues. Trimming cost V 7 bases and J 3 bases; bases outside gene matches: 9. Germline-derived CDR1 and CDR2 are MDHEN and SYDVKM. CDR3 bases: TGTGCCAGCACCCCGCGTCGGGGGGACTACGAGCAGTACTTC. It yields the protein CASTPRRGDYEQYF.

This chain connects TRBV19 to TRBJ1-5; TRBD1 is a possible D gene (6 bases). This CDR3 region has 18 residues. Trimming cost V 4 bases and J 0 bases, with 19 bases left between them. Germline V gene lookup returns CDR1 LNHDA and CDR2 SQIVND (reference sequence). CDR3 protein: CASSKDRRGYISNQPQHF. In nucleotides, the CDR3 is TGTGCCAGTAGTAAAGACAGGCGGGGGTATATTAGCAATCAGCCCCAGCATTTT.

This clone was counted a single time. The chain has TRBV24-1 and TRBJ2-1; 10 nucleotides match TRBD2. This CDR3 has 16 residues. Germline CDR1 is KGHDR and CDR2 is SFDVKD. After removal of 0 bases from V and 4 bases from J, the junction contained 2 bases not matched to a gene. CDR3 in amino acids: CATSDLASGSYNEQFF. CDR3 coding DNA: TGTGCCACCAGTGATTTGGCTAGCGGGAGTTACAATGAGCAGTTCTTC.

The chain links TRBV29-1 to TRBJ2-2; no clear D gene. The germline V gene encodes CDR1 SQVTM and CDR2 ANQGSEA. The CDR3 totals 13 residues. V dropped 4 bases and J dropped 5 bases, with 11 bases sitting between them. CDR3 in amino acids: CSVGVAETGELFF. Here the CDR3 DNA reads TGCAGCGTTGGGGTGGCTGAGACCGGGGAGCTGTTTTTT.

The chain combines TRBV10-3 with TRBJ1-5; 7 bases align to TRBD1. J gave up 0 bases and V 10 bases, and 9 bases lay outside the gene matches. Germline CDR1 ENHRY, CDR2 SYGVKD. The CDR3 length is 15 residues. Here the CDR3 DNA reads TGTGCCACACGACCGGGACAGAATAGCAATCAGCCCCAGCATTTT. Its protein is CATRPGQNSNQPQHF.

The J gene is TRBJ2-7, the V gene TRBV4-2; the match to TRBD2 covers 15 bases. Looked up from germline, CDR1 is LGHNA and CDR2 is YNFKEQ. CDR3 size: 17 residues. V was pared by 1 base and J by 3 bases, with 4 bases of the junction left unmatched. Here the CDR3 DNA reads TGTGCCAGCAGCCAAGGGACTAGCGGGAGGGCACTCTACGAGCAGTACTTC. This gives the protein CASSQGTSGRALYEQYF.

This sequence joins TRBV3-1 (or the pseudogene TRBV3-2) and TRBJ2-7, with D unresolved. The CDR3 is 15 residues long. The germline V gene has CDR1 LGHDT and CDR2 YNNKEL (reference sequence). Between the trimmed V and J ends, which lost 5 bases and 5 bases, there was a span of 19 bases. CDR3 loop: CASSSSSADPHEQYF. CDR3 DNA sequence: TGTGCCAGCAGCTCATCGAGCGCGGATCCCCACGAGCAGTACTTC.

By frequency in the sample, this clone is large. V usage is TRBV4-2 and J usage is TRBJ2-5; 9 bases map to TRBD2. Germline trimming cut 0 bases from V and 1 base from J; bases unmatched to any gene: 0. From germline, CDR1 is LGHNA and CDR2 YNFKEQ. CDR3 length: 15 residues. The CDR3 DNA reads TGTGCCAGCAGCCAAGAGCGGGGGGGCCAAGAGACCCAGTACTTC. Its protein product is CASSQERGGQETQYF.